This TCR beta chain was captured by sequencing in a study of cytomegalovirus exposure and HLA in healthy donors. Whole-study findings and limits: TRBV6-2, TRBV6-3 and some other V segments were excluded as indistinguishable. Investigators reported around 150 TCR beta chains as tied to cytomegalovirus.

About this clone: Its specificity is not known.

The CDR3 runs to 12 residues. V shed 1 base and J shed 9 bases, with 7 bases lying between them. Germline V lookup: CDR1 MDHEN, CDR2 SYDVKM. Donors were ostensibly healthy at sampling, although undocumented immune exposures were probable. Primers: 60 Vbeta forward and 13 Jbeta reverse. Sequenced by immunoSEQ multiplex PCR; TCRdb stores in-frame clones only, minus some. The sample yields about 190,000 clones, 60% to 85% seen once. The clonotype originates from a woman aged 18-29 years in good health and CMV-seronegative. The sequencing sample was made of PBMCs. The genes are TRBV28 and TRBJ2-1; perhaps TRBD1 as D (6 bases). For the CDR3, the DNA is TGTGCCAGCAGTTTATACAGGGTTGAGCAGTTCTTC. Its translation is CASSLYRVEQFF.